These T cell receptor beta chains were read from a single sample in a study of shared clonotypes between healthy human individuals. Profiled with immunoSEQ multiplex PCR; TCRdb holds only in-frame clones, not every one. The sample holds more than 900,000 clones, around 78% seen once. Material for sequencing was memory CD4+ T cells from PBMCs. Receptors originate from a man aged 18-30 years in good health. Some clones in this sample may be carry-over from other donors' samples. CDR3s include the opening cysteine and the closing phenylalanine or tryptophan. A D gene is named only where the DNA matches it firmly. The listing skips clone size in some rows; elsewhere it reads once, few, many or a size class.

. | TRBJ1-2 | . | TRBV7-9 | CASSLLQGIYGYTF | TGTGCCAGCAGCTTACTCCAGGGGATCTATGGCTACACCTTC
once | TRBJ1-2 | . | TRBV28 | CASSSDGYGYTF | TGTGCCAGCAGTTCCGATGGCTATGGCTACACCTTC
few | TRBJ2-7 | . | TRBV5-1 | CASSSDDRAGYEQYF | TGCGCCAGCAGCAGTGATGACAGGGCGGGATACGAGCAGTACTTC
. | TRBJ1-5 | . | TRBV4-2 | CASSQGGLALGGQPQHF | TGTGCCAGCAGCCAAGGTGGACTAGCCCTAGGCGGTCAGCCCCAGCATTTT
. | TRBJ1-4 | . | TRBV18 | CASSPGANREKLFF | TGTGCCAGCTCACCAGGGGCTAATAGGGAAAAACTGTTTTTT
. | TRBJ2-5 | TRBD1 | TRBV10-3 | CAISESETGEETQYF | TGTGCCATCAGTGAATCGGAGACAGGGGAGGAGACCCAGTACTTC
. | TRBJ1-1 | . | TRBV19 | CASSKLGEPFEAFF | TGTGCCAGTAGTAAGCTCGGAGAGCCGTTTGAAGCTTTCTTT
. | TRBJ2-5 | . | TRBV5-1 | CASSPRPQWETQYF | TGCGCCAGCAGCCCCCGTCCCCAGTGGGAGACCCAGTACTTC
. | TRBJ1-2 | . | TRBV27 | CASSLSAGAGGYTF | TGTGCCAGCAGTTTAAGCGCCGGAGCAGGTGGCTACACCTTC
. | TRBJ2-5 | . | TRBV5-4 | CASSPGRQETQYF | TGTGCCAGCAGCCCGGGGCGACAAGAGACCCAGTACTTC
. | TRBJ1-5 | . | TRBV6-6 | CASSYGLGDDNQPQHF | TGTGCCAGCAGTTACGGTCTCGGGGACGACAATCAGCCCCAGCATTTT
once | TRBJ2-3 | . | TRBV28 | CASSYPSGSSFRLDTQYF | TGTGCCAGCAGTTACCCCTCCGGGTCATCATTCCGTCTGGATACGCAGTATTTT
. | TRBJ2-7 | TRBD1 | TRBV7-3 | CASSLMGQDTSYEQYF | TGTGCCAGCAGCTTGATGGGACAGGATACATCCTACGAGCAGTACTTC
. | TRBJ2-5 | . | TRBV6-1 | CASRYLGAVQTQYF | TGTGCCAGCAGGTACCTAGGGGCCGTTCAGACCCAGTACTTC
. | TRBJ2-7 | TRBD1 | TRBV18 | CASSPNQGQGGIYEQYF | TGTGCCAGCTCACCGAACCAAGGACAGGGGGGGATCTACGAGCAGTACTTC
few | TRBJ1-1 | . | TRBV5-1 | CASSLLGGTEAFF | TGCGCCAGCAGCTTGCTAGGAGGCACTGAAGCTTTCTTT
. | TRBJ2-5 | TRBD1 | TRBV5-1 | CASSSGQGPLQETQYF | TGCGCCAGCAGCTCGGGACAGGGGCCTCTCCAAGAGACCCAGTACTTC
. | TRBJ1-1 | . | TRBV5-1 | CASSLERTEAFF | TGCGCCAGCAGCTTGGAAAGAACTGAAGCTTTCTTT
many | TRBJ2-7 | . | TRBV4-1 | CASSQDSGPLYEQYF | TGCGCCAGCAGCCAAGATTCAGGACCCCTCTACGAGCAGTACTTC
. | TRBJ2-2 | TRBD2 | TRBV6-6 | CASSHGGVNTGELFF | TGTGCCAGCAGTCACGGGGGGGTGAACACCGGGGAGCTGTTTTTT
. | TRBJ1-2 | . | TRBV7-9 | CASSPGWGIYGYTF | TGTGCCAGCAGCCCCGGGTGGGGTATCTATGGCTACACCTTC
. | TRBJ2-3 | . | TRBV6-6 | CASSYGRNTDTQYF | TGTGCCAGCAGTTATGGCAGGAACACAGATACGCAGTATTTT
. | TRBJ2-5 | . | TRBV9 | CASSVVSSGTQYF | TGTGCCAGCAGCGTAGTAAGCTCCGGGACCCAGTACTTC
. | TRBJ1-5 | TRBD1 | TRBV5-6 | CASSLKGARLNQPQHF | TGTGCCAGCAGCTTGAAGGGGGCGCGGTTGAATCAGCCCCAGCATTTT
once | TRBJ2-7 | TRBD2 | TRBV5-1 | CASSPPGLAGLYEQYF | TGCGCCAGCAGTCCTCCGGGACTAGCGGGATTGTACGAGCAGTACTTC
. | TRBJ1-1 | TRBD1 | TRBV7-3 | CASSQTGITEAFF | TGTGCCAGCAGCCAGACAGGGATCACTGAAGCTTTCTTT
. | TRBJ1-1 | TRBD1 | TRBV30 | CARDRVRTEAFF | TGTGCCCGGGACAGGGTAAGGACTGAAGCTTTCTTT
. | TRBJ2-3 | . | TRBV11-2 | CASSLVPTDTQYF | TGTGCCAGCAGCTTAGTTCCGACAGATACGCAGTATTTT
. | TRBJ2-1 | . | TRBV4-1 | CASSQDVRRIRTYNEQFF | TGCGCCAGCAGCCAAGATGTTCGCCGGATACGGACGTACAATGAGCAGTTCTTC
. | TRBJ2-2 | TRBD2 | TRBV5-6 | CASSLGPPSGENTGELFF | TGTGCCAGCAGCTTGGGGCCCCCAAGCGGGGAGAACACCGGGGAGCTGTTTTTT
. | TRBJ2-7 | . | TRBV5-4 | CASSLVARGDSYEQYF | TGTGCCAGCAGCTTGGTGGCCAGGGGGGACTCCTACGAGCAGTACTTC
. | TRBJ2-7 | . | TRBV28 | CASSSPFGRDGGEQYF | TGTGCCAGCAGCTCCCCCTTTGGTCGGGACGGGGGCGAGCAGTACTTC
few | TRBJ1-5 | . | TRBV6-6 | CASSYSLGFSQPQHF | TGTGCCAGCAGTTACTCGCTAGGGTTCTCCCAGCCCCAGCATTTT